These T cell receptor beta chains were read from a single sample in a study of OX40 agonist ivuxolimab in advanced cancers. The table came from immunoSEQ multiplex PCR; TCRdb's copy has only in-frame clones and leaves some out. The profile shows roughly 50,000 clones, over 85% of them singletons. Sample: CD4+ or CD8+ T cells sorted from blood, taken in a trial of the OX40 agonist ivuxolimab. These receptor sequences come from an adult with an advanced solid tumor such as melanoma, head and neck, liver or kidney cancer. The CDR3 runs from the conserved cysteine through the conserved F or W. D genes are given only for firm matches. Expanded clones get a size class; other rows say once, few or many, or leave the size out.

CDR3nt	CDR3aa	d_gene	v_gene	j_gene	abundance
TGTGCCAGCACCCTCACCGTCACGAACACTGAAGCTTTCTTT	CASTLTVTNTEAFF	-	TRBV6-6	TRBJ1-1	-
TGTGCCAGCAGCCAGGACAGGGCTGGAAACACCATATATTTT	CASSQDRAGNTIYF	TRBD1	TRBV5-6	TRBJ1-3	-
TGTGCCAGCAGCGTAGATAGTCTAGCGGGAGCCTACGAGCAGTACTTC	CASSVDSLAGAYEQYF	TRBD2	TRBV9	TRBJ2-7	-
TGTGCCAGCAGTGTTCTGCCAGGGCAAGATGAGCAGTTCTTC	CASSVLPGQDEQFF	-	TRBV6-1	TRBJ2-1	-
TGTGCCAGCAGCTCACCGGGTAGAATGGTTAATACGCAGTATTTT	CASSSPGRMVNTQYF	-	TRBV7-2	TRBJ2-3	once
TGTGCCAAACTCCTTCGCGGCAGGGGGCACACTGAAGCTTTCTTT	CAKLLRGRGHTEAFF	TRBD1	TRBV5-6	TRBJ1-1	once
TGTGCCAGCAGCCCCAAAAGTCGGGGCGGTTCCTACAATGAGCAGTTCTTC	CASSPKSRGGSYNEQFF	-	TRBV16	TRBJ2-1	-
TGTGCCAGTAGTATCTCGCTCTGGAACGAGCAGTACTTC	CASSISLWNEQYF	-	TRBV19	TRBJ2-7	-
TGTGCCAGCAGCCCCGTCGGGGCCGGGGTCCATGAGCAGTTCTTC	CASSPVGAGVHEQFF	-	TRBV5-6	TRBJ2-1	-
TGTGCCAGCAGCGTAGTCCCTGATGCTGAAGCTTTCTTT	CASSVVPDAEAFF	-	TRBV9	TRBJ1-1	-
TGTGCCAGCAGCCAACAGGTATCTGAAGCTTTCTTT	CASSQQVSEAFF	-	TRBV5-6	TRBJ1-1	few
TGTGCCAGCAGCGAGGCCCCCGGGGATCCTAACTATGGCTACACCTTC	CASSEAPGDPNYGYTF	-	TRBV9	TRBJ1-2	-
TGTGCCAGCAGCGGCCAGCGGGGCTTCACAGATACGCAGTATTTT	CASSGQRGFTDTQYF	TRBD2	TRBV13	TRBJ2-3	few
TGTGCTAGTTCGAGCAAAGGGTACACTGAAGCTTTCTTT	CASSSKGYTEAFF	-	TRBV12-5	TRBJ1-1	-
TGTGCCATCCCGACCGGGGAGCTGTTTTTT	CAIPTGELFF	-	TRBV5-8	TRBJ2-2	-
TGTGCCAGCAGCGTAGGAGTTGGGACCTTTAATGAAAAACTGTTTTTT	CASSVGVGTFNEKLFF	-	TRBV9	TRBJ1-4	-
TGTGCCAGCAGCTTAGCTAGCCCAAACAATGAGCAGTTCTTC	CASSLASPNNEQFF	-	TRBV7-8	TRBJ2-1	-
TGTGCCAGCAGCCCAGGACTAGCGGGAGTTAACACCGGGGAGCTGTTTTTT	CASSPGLAGVNTGELFF	TRBD2	TRBV7-9	TRBJ2-2	-
TGTGCCAGCCGCACCACCGGGACAGGATACGAGCAGTACTTC	CASRTTGTGYEQYF	TRBD1	TRBV7-2	TRBJ2-7	-
TGTGCCAGCAGCTTAGATCCGCGGGGGAATGAGCAGTTCTTC	CASSLDPRGNEQFF	TRBD2	TRBV11-3	TRBJ2-1	once
TGCGCCAGCAGCCAGGCAGGGGAAAACTATGGCTACACCTTC	CASSQAGENYGYTF	-	TRBV4-1	TRBJ1-2	-
TGCGCCAGCAGCCAAGCCCTAGTCACGAACAGGGGAGACAATGAGCAGTTCTTC	CASSQALVTNRGDNEQFF	TRBD1	TRBV4-1	TRBJ2-1	-
TGTGCCAGCAGCTTGGGGGGATCCGGGGAGCTGTTTTTT	CASSLGGSGELFF	-	TRBV5-8	TRBJ2-2	-
TGCGCCAGCAGCCAAGATAAGTACGGGACCTGGGAGCTGTTTTTT	CASSQDKYGTWELFF	-	TRBV4-3	TRBJ2-2	-
TGTGCCAGCAGTGATTGGACGCCGAACACCGGGGAGCTGTTTTTT	CASSDWTPNTGELFF	-	TRBV25-1	TRBJ2-2	-
TGTGCCAGCAGCGTAGTCGGGAATGGCAAAAACATTCAGTACTTC	CASSVVGNGKNIQYF	-	TRBV9	TRBJ2-4	once
TGTGCCAGCAGTTTTTTAGCGGGAGTGCAGGACGAGCAGTACTTC	CASSFLAGVQDEQYF	TRBD2	TRBV28	TRBJ2-7	-
TGCGCCAGCAGCCAAGAGTGGCAGGGAGGATACAATGAGCAGTTCTTC	CASSQEWQGGYNEQFF	-	TRBV4-1	TRBJ2-1	once
TGTGCCAGCAGCACGGGTCTTACCGGGGAGCTGTTTTTT	CASSTGLTGELFF	-	TRBV9	TRBJ2-2	-